The 12 T cell receptor beta chains presented below share a single source sample, sequenced in a study of blood T cell repertoires in COVID-19. Assay used: immunoSEQ multiplex PCR; TCRdb lists only in-frame clones, some missing. The sample records 27,000 or so clones, around 82% being singletons. The sequencing input was peripheral blood. All receptors derive from a man older than 75 with active or convalescent COVID-19.

This sequence joins TRBV9 and TRBJ2-7, with no clear D. CDR1 SGDLS and CDR2 YYNGEE come from the germline V gene. The CDR3 length is 13 residues. V lost 1 base and J 5 bases, leaving 10 bases between the germline ends. CDR3 amino acids: CASSVNTGDEQYF. For the CDR3, the DNA is TGTGCCAGCAGCGTAAATACCGGTGACGAGCAGTACTTC.

The gene calls are TRBV5-1 and TRBJ2-7; D is possibly TRBD1 (6 bases). The CDR3 has 17 amino acids. Germline V lookup: CDR1 SGHRS, CDR2 YFSETQ. Trimming shortened V by 4 bases and J by 2 bases, and 22 bases separated the two germline ends. The CDR3, as DNA: TGCGCCAGCAGCCCCGCGACCCCAGGGGATGGGGCCTACGAGCAGTACTTC. Protein sequence: CASSPATPGDGAYEQYF.

The chain couples TRBV5-1 to TRBJ2-7; 7 positions agree with TRBD2. CDR1 SGHRS and CDR2 YFSETQ come from the germline V gene. The V gene end was trimmed by 4 bases and the J gene end by 0 bases; junction bases not matched to a gene: 7. This CDR3 contains 15 residues. The CDR3 DNA is TGCGCCAGCAGCCTATTAGCGGGTAGCTCCTACGAGCAGTACTTC. Protein sequence: CASSLLAGSSYEQYF.

The CDR3 here is CASSYGEGIGEQYF. The CDR3 bases are TGTGCCAGCAGTTACGGGGAGGGGATAGGCGAGCAGTACTTC. This chain links TRBV6-5 with TRBJ2-7; TRBD2 agrees at 7 bases. The CDR3 has 14 residues. From germline, CDR1 is MNHEY and CDR2 SVGAGI. The trim removed 2 bases at V and 6 bases at J, leaving 7 bases unmatched.

This chain uses TRBV20-1 with TRBJ2-3; D gene ambiguous. The germline gives CDR1 DFQATT, CDR2 SNEGSKA (reference sequence). V dropped 3 bases and J dropped 2 bases, with 9 bases sitting between them. There are 13 residues in the CDR3. The CDR3 reads CSASKAATDTQYF. The CDR3 DNA reads as TGCAGTGCTAGTAAAGCTGCCACAGATACGCAGTATTTT.

On this clone: One end of the junction is discordant with germline, which a read error may explain. The genes are TRBV12-3 or TRBV12-4 and TRBJ2-2; D uncertain. This CDR3 has 13 amino acids. In DNA, the CDR3 is TGTGCCAGCGGTTTAATGGCCACCGGGGAGCTGTTTTTT. It translates to CASGLMATGELFF.

The CDR3 DNA reads TGTGCCAGCAGTTTGAACGGGAGGGCCTACGAGCAGTACTTC. This encodes CASSLNGRAYEQYF. The chain carries TRBV27 and TRBJ2-7; 8 bases match TRBD2. Trimming took 3 bases from V and 2 from J; bases not matched to a gene: 3. Germline V gene data show CDR1 as MNHEY and CDR2 as SMNVEV (reference sequence). The CDR3 loop spans 14 amino acids.

This clone was detected once. The genes are TRBV11-2 and TRBJ2-7; a possible D gene is TRBD2 (5 bases). The CDR3 contains 15 residues. Germline V gives CDR1 SGHAT, CDR2 FQNNGV. V gave up 5 bases and J gave up 6 bases, with 20 bases separating them. CDR3 coding DNA: TGTGCCAGCAGCCCCACCAGCACAGCGGCGGGCGAGCAGTACTTC. This translates into CASSPTSTAAGEQYF.

The table lists this clone with a count of one. The V call is TRBV3-1 (or the pseudogene TRBV3-2), the J call TRBJ2-3; 11 bases are shared with TRBD1. There are 16 residues in the CDR3. Per the germline V gene, CDR1 is LGHDT and CDR2 is YNNKEL (reference sequence). V shed 5 bases, J shed 3 bases, and the junction held 7 bases outside the gene matches. The CDR3 here is CASSGGTGGTTDTQYF. CDR3 DNA: TGTGCCAGCAGCGGGGGGACAGGGGGAACAACAGATACGCAGTATTTT.

Here the CDR3 DNA reads TGTGCCATCAGTGACAGGAACACTGAAGCTTTCTTT. This encodes CAISDRNTEAFF. The chain joins TRBV10-3 to TRBJ1-1; the D is unclear. This CDR3 region has 12 residues. Germline CDR1 is ENHRY and CDR2 is SYGVKD. The germline V and J ends were trimmed by 3 bases and 1 base, with 3 bases remaining between them.

V and J are TRBV5-5 and TRBJ1-5, with D possibly TRBD1 on 5 matching bases. Trimming took 6 bases from V and 2 from J, leaving 18 bases between them. Germline lookup yields CDR1 SGHKS and CDR2 YYEKEE (reference sequence). The CDR3 runs to 16 residues. CDR3 DNA sequence: TGTGCCAGCACCCGGGACGGGGGTGCGGGCAATCAGCCCCAGCATTTT. It yields the protein CASTRDGGAGNQPQHF.

The chain couples TRBV19 to TRBJ1-1; D might be TRBD1 (6 bases). The CDR3 consists of 13 residues. Deletions cut 5 bases from V and 7 bases from J, with 14 bases between. Germline assignment: CDR1 LNHDA and CDR2 SQIVND (reference sequence). CDR3 loop: CASSGGALSEAFF. The CDR3 nucleotides are TGTGCCAGTAGTGGGGGGGCTTTGAGTGAAGCTTTCTTT.